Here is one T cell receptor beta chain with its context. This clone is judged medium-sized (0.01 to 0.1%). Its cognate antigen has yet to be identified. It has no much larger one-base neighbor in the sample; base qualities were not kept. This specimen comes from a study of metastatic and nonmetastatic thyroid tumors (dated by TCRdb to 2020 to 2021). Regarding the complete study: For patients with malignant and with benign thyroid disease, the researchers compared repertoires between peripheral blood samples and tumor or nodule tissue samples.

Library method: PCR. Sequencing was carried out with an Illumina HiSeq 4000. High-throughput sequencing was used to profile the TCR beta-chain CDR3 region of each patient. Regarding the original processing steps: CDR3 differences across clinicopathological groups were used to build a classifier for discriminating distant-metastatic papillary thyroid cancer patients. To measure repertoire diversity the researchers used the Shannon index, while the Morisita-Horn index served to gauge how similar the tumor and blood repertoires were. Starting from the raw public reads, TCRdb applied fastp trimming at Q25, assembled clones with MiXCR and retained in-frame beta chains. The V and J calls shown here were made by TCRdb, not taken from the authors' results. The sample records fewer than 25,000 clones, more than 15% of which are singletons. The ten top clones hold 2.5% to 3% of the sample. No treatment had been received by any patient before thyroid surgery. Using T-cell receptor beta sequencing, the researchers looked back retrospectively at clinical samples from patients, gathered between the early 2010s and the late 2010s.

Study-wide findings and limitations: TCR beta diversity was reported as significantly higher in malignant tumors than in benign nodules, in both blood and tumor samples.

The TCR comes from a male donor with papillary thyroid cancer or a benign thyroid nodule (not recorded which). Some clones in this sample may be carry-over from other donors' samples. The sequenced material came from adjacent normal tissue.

The DNA is TGTGCCAGCAGCTTAGGAAAAGGGTTAGCGAGACCATACTACGAGCAGTACGTC. Translated, it reads CASSLGKGLARPYYEQYV. The chain links TRBV11-3 with TRBJ2-7; the best D guess is TRBD2, with 5 bases matching. CDR1 and CDR2 are read off the germline V gene as SGHNT and YENEEA. Taken from cysteine to valine, the CDR3 has 18 residues. Only the CDR3 portion is preserved as DNA: 54 bases, with reading frame beginning at the first base. V and J are truncated by 1 base and 3 bases respectively, leaving an intervening sequence of 22 bases.